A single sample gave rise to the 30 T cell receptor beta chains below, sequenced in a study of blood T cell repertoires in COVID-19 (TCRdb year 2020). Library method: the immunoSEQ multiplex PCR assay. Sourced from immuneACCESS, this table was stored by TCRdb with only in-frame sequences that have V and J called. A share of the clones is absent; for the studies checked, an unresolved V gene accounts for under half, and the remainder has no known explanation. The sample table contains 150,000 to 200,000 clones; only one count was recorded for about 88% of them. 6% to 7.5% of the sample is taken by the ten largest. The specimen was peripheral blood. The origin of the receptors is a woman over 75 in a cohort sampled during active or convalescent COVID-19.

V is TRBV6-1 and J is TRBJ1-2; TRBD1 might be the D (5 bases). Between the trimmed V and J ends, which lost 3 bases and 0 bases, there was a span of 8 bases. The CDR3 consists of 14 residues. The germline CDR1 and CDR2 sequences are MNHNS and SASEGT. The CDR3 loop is CASSDRVANYGYTF. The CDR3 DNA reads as TGTGCCAGCAGTGACAGGGTAGCTAACTATGGCTACACCTTC.

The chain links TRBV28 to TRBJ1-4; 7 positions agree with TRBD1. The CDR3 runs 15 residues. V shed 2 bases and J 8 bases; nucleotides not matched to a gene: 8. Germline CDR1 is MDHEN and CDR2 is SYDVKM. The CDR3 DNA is TGTGCCAGCAGTTTAACAGGGGTGGGGGTAGAAAAACTGTTTTTT. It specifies CASSLTGVGVEKLFF.

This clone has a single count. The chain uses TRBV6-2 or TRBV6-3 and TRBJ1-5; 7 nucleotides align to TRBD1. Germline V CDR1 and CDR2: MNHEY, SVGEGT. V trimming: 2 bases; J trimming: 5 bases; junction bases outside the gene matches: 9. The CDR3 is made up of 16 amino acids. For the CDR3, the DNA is TGTGCCAGCAGTTACGCAGGACAGGACCCTTATCAGCCCCAGCATTTT. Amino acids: CASSYAGQDPYQPQHF.

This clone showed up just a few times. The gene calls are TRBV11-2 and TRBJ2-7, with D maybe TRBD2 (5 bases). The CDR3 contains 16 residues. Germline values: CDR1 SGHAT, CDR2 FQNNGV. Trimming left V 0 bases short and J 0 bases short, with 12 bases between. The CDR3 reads CASSLDLSASSYEQYV. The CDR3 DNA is TGTGCCAGCAGCTTAGACCTTAGCGCCAGCTCCTACGAGCAGTACGTC.

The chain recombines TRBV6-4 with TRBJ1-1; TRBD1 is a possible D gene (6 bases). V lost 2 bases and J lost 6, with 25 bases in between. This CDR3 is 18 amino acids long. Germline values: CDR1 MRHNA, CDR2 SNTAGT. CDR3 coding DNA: TGTGCCAGCAGTGACGAGTTGAGGACAGCCAACCTCGAGCCTGAAGCTTTCTTT. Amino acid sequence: CASSDELRTANLEPEAFF.

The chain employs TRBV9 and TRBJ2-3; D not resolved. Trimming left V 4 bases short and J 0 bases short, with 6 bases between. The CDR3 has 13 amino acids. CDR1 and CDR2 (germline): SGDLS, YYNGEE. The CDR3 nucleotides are TGTGCCAGCAGCCCCTCTAGCACAGATACGCAGTATTTT. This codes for CASSPSSTDTQYF.

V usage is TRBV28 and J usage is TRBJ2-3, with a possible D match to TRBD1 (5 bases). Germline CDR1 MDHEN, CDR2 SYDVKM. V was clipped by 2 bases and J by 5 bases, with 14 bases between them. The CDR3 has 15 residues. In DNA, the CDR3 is TGTGCCAGCAGTTTAGGCAGGGTTGAAGGAGATACGCAGTATTTT. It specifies CASSLGRVEGDTQYF.

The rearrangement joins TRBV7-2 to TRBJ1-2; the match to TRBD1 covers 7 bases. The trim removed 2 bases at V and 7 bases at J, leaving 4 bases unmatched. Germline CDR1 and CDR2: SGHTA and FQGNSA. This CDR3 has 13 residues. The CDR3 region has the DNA TGTGCCAGCAGCTTAAGACAGGGAGGTGGCTACACCTTC. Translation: CASSLRQGGGYTF.

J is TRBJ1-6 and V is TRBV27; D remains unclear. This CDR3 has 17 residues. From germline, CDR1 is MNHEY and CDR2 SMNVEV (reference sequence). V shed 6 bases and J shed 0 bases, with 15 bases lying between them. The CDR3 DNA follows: TGTGCCAGCAGCCCTCCCCCTCTGAGCTCCTATAATTCACCCCTCCACTTT. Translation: CASSPPPLSSYNSPLHF.

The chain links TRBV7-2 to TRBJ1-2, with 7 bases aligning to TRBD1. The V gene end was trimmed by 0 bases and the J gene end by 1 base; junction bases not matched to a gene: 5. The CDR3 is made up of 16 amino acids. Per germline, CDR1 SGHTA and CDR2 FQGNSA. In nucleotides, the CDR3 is TGTGCCAGCAGCTTAGCGCCGGCAGGGGGTAACTATGGCTACACCTTC. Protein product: CASSLAPAGGNYGYTF.

The CDR3 region has the DNA TGTGCCAGCAGGCTAAACCGACAGGGTTGGTATGGCTACACCTTC. It yields the protein CASRLNRQGWYGYTF. The chain employs TRBV27 and TRBJ1-2, with 7 bases that match TRBD1. Germline V gives CDR1 MNHEY, CDR2 SMNVEV (reference sequence). CDR3 length equals 15 residues. V was pared by 6 bases and J by 5 bases, with 12 bases of the junction left unmatched.

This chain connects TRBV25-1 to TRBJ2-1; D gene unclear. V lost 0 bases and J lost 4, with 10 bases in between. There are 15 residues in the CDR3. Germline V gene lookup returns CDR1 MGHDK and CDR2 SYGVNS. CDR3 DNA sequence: TGTGCCAGCAGTGAATACAGGTCGTCGTACAATGAGCAGTTCTTC. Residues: CASSEYRSSYNEQFF.

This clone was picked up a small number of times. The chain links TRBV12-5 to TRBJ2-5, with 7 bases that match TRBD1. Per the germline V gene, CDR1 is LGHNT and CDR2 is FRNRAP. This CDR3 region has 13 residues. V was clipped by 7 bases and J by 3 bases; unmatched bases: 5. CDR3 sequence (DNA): TGTGCTAGTGCCGACAGGGATGAAGAGACCCAGTACTTC. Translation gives CASADRDEETQYF.

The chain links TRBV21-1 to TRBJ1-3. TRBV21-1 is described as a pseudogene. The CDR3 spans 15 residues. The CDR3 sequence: CASSKTRRSGNTIYF. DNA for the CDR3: TGTGCCAGCAGCAAAACTCGGAGGTCGGGAAACACCATATATTTT.

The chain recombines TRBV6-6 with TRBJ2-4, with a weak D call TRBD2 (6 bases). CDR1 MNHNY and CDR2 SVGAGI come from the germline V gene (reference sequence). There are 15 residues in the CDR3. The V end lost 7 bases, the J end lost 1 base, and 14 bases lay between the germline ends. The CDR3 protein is CASIVGGGAKNIQYF. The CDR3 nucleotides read TGTGCCAGCATAGTGGGGGGTGGCGCCAAAAACATTCAGTACTTC.

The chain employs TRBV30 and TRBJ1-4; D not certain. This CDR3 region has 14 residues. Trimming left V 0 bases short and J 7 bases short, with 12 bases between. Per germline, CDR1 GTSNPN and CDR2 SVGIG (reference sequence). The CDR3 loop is CAWSVPTPGEKLFF. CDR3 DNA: TGTGCCTGGAGTGTACCAACGCCCGGTGAAAAACTGTTTTTT. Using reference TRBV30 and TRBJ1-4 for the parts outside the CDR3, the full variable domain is SQTIHQWPATLVQPVGSPLSLECTVEGTSNPNLYWYRQAAGRGLQLLFYSVGIGQISSEVPQNLSASRPQDRQFILSSKKLLLSDSGFYLCAWSVPTPGEKLFFGSGTQLSVL.

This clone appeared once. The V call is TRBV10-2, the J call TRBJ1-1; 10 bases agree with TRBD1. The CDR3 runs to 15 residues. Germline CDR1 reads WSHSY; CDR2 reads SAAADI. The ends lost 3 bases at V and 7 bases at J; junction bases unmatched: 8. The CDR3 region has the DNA TGCGCCAGCAGTGATTTGGACAGGGGGAGGGATGAAGCTTTCTTT. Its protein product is CASSDLDRGRDEAFF.

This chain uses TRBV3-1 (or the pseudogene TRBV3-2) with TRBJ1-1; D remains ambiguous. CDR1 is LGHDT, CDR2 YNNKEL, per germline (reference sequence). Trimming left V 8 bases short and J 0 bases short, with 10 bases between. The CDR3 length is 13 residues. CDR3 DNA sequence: TGTGCCAGCCGAAAACAGATGAACACTGAAGCTTTCTTT. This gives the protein CASRKQMNTEAFF.

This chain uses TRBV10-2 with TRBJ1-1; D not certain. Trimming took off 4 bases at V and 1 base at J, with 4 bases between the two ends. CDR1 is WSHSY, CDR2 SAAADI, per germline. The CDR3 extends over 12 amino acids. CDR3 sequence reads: CASSGQNTEAFF. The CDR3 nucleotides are TGCGCCAGCAGTGGACAGAACACTGAAGCTTTCTTT.

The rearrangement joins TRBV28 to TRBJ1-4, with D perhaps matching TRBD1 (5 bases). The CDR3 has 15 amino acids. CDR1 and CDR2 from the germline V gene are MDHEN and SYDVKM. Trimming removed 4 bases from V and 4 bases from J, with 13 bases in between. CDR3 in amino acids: CASSWLAGINEKLFF. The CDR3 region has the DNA TGTGCCAGCAGTTGGTTGGCAGGGATTAATGAAAAACTGTTTTTT. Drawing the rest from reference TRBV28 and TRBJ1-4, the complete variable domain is DVKVTQSSRYLVKRTGEKVFLECVQDMDHENMFWYRQDPGLGLRLIYFSYDVKMKEKGDIPEGYSVSREKKERFSLILESASTNQTSMYLCASSWLAGINEKLFFGSGTQLSVL.

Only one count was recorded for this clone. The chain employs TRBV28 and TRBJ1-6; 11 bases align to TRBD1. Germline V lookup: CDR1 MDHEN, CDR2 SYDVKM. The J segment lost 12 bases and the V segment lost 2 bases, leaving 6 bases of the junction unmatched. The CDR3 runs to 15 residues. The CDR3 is CASSLGTGGFGPLHF. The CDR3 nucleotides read TGTGCCAGCAGTTTAGGGACAGGGGGTTTTGGACCCCTCCACTTT.

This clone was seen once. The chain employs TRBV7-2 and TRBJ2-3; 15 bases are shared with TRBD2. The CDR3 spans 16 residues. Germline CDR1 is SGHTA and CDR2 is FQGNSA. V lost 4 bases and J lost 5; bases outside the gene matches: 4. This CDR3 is CASSSGLAGGVDTQYF. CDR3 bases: TGTGCCAGCAGCTCAGGACTAGCGGGAGGGGTAGATACGCAGTATTTT. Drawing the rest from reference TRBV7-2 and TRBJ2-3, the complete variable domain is GAGVSQSPSNKVTEKGKDVELRCDPISGHTALYWYRQSLGQGLEFLIYFQGNSAPDKSGLPSDRFSAERTGGSVSTLTIQRTQQEDSAVYLCASSSGLAGGVDTQYFGPGTRLTVL.

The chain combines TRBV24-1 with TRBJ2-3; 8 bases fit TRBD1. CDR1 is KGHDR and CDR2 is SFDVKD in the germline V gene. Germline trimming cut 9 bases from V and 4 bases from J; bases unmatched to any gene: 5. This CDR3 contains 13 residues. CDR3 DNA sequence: TGTGCCACCCGAGGACAGGGTCCAGATACGCAGTATTTT. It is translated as CATRGQGPDTQYF.

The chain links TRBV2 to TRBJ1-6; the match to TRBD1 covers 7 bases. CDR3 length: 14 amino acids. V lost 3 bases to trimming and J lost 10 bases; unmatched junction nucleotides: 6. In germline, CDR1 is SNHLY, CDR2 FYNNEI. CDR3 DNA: TGTGCCAGCAGTGAGCTAGCAGGGGGATCACCCCTCCACTTT. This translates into CASSELAGGSPLHF.

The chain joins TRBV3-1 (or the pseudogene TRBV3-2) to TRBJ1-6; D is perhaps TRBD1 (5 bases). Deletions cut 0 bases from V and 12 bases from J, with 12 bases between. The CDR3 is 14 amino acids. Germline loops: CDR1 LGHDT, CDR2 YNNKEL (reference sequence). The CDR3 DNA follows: TGTGCCAGCAGCCAAGAGGGGACCGGGGGACCCCTCCACTTT. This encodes CASSQEGTGGPLHF.

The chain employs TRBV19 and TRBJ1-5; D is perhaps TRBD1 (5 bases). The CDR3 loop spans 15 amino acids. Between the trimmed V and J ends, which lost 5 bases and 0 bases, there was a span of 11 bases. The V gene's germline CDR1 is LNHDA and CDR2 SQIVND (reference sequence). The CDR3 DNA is TGTGCCAGTAGTGCAGGGCAGGGTAGCAATCAGCCCCAGCATTTT. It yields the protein CASSAGQGSNQPQHF.

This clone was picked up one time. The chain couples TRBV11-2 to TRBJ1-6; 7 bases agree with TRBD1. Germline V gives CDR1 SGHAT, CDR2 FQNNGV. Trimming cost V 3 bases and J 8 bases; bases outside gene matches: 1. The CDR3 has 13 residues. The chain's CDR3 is CASSFRGDSPLHF. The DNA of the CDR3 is TGTGCCAGCAGCTTCAGGGGGGATTCACCCCTCCACTTT.

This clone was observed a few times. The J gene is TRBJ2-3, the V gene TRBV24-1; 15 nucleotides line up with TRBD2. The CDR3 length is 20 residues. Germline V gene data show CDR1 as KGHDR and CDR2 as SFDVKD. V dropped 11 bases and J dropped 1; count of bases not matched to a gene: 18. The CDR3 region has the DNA TGTGCCAACACATTAGGAACCGGGACTAGCGGGGGGCAGGGCACAGATACGCAGTATTTT. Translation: CANTLGTGTSGGQGTDTQYF.

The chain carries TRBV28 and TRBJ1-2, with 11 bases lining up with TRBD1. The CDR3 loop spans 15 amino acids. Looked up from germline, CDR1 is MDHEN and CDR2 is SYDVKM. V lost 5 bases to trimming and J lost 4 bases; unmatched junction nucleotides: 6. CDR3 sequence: CASSGQGAQFYGYTF. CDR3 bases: TGTGCCAGCAGTGGACAGGGGGCGCAGTTCTATGGCTACACCTTC.

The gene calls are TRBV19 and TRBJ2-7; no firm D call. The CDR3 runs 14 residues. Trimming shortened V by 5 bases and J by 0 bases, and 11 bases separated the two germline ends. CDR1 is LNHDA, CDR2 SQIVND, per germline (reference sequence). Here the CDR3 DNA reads TGTGCCAGTAGTCAGACGGGTAGCTCCTACGAGCAGTACTTC. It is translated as CASSQTGSSYEQYF.